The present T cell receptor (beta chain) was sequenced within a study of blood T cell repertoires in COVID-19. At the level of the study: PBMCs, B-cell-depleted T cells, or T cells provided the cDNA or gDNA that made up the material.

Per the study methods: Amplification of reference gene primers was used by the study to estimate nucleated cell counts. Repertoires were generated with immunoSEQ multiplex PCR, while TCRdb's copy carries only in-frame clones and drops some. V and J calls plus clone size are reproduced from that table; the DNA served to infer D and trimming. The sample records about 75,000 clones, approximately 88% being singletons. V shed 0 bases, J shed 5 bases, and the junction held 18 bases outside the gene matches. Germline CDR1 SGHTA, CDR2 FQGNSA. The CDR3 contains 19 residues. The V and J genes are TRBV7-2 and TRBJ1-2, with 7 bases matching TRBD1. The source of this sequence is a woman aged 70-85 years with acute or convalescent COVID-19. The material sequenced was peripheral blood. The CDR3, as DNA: TGTGCCAGCAGCTTAGCATTAAGGGGCAGTTCGGGACAGACTTATGGCTACACCTTC. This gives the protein CASSLALRGSSGQTYGYTF.